The 27 T cell receptor beta chains listed next were all sequenced from one sample in a study of beta chain features in type 1 diabetes. Sequenced material consisted of expressed TCRB transcripts (all of the isolated RNA was reverse transcribed). Repertoires were generated with immunoSEQ multiplex PCR, while TCRdb's copy carries only in-frame clones and drops some. Found here are about 200,000 clones, about a tenth of them singletons; the top ten hold over 1%. Source material: central memory CD4+ T cells from blood. All receptors derive from a man between 18 and 35 years old in good health.

This clone was recorded a few times. The rearrangement uses TRBV28 and TRBJ2-6; D unresolved. The CDR3 runs 16 residues. The V end was cut by 6 bases, the J end by 0 bases, with 12 bases between. Germline-derived CDR1 and CDR2 are MDHEN and SYDVKM. CDR3 nucleotide sequence: TGTGCCAGCAGCTCTCCCTACAACTCTGGGGCCAACGTCCTGACTTTC. Residues: CASSSPYNSGANVLTF.

The CDR3 DNA follows: TGTGCCAGCAGCTCCCGTCGGGGTAGCGGGAACGAAGAGACCCAGTACTTC. This encodes CASSSRRGSGNEETQYF. The chain uses TRBV11-3 and TRBJ2-5, with 8 bases fitting TRBD2. V gave up 4 bases and J gave up 3 bases; unmatched junction bases: 13. The length of the CDR3 is 17 residues. CDR1 and CDR2 from the germline V gene are SGHNT and YENEEA.

In its sample, this clone was seen a few times. The rearrangement uses TRBV6-6 and TRBJ2-1; D might be TRBD2 (6 bases). The germline V gene has CDR1 MNHNY and CDR2 SVGAGI (reference sequence). This CDR3 is built from 15 residues. V was pared by 8 bases and J by 4 bases, with 18 bases between. The CDR3 loop reads CASGNLGGRYNEQFF. The CDR3 DNA sequence: TGTGCCAGCGGGAATCTCGGAGGGAGGTACAATGAGCAGTTCTTC.

In this sample, this clone turned up a few times. The chain is built from TRBV7-2 and TRBJ2-3; the match to TRBD2 covers 14 bases. The trim removed 2 bases at V and 6 bases at J, leaving 4 bases unmatched. This CDR3 contains 16 residues. Germline CDR1 reads SGHTA; CDR2 reads FQGNSA. The CDR3 protein is CASSLRLAGGPDTQYF. CDR3 in DNA: TGTGCCAGCAGCTTAAGACTAGCGGGAGGGCCCGATACGCAGTATTTT. Combining the CDR3 with reference TRBV7-2 and TRBJ2-3 gives the whole variable domain GAGVSQSPSNKVTEKGKDVELRCDPISGHTALYWYRQSLGQGLEFLIYFQGNSAPDKSGLPSDRFSAERTGGSVSTLTIQRTQQEDSAVYLCASSLRLAGGPDTQYFGPGTRLTVL.

This clone came up a few times. The CDR3 spells CASSSGQGRKSGELFF. CDR3 DNA sequence: TGTGCCAGCAGCTCTGGACAGGGTAGGAAATCCGGGGAGCTGTTTTTT. The rearrangement joins TRBV7-2 to TRBJ2-2, with 8 bases fitting TRBD1. CDR1 SGHTA and CDR2 FQGNSA come from the germline V gene. This CDR3 has 16 amino acids. V was clipped by 4 bases and J by 6 bases; unmatched bases: 10.

This clone was recorded a few times. The chain uses TRBV30 and TRBJ2-1; TRBD2 matches 10 bases. Germline V gives CDR1 GTSNPN, CDR2 SVGIG (reference sequence). The CDR3 runs 13 residues. After removal of 0 bases from V and 10 bases from J, the junction contained 3 bases not matched to a gene. CDR3 coding DNA: TGTGCCTGGAGTGTTGGACTAGCGGCCGAGCAGTTCTTC. Protein sequence: CAWSVGLAAEQFF.

The rearrangement links TRBV4-1 to TRBJ2-1, with 12 bases fitting TRBD2. The germline CDR1 and CDR2 sequences are MGHRA and YSYEKL. The CDR3 extends over 20 amino acids. Germline trimming cut 1 base from V and 2 bases from J; bases unmatched to any gene: 12. The CDR3 bases are TGCGCCAGCAGCCAAGGGTTTCTGGCTAGCGGGAGGGTCGCCTACAATGAGCAGTTCTTC. Its translation: CASSQGFLASGRVAYNEQFF.

There are a few counts of this clone. This chain links TRBV7-6 with TRBJ2-2; D might be TRBD1 or TRBD2, each matching 5 bases. Germline V gives CDR1 SGHVS, CDR2 FNYEAQ. CDR3 length: 14 amino acids. Trimming stripped 4 bases from V and 7 bases from J, with 13 bases between. The CDR3 nucleotides read TGTGCCAGCAGCTCGCAGGGAGCTAACGGGGAGCTGTTTTTT. Encoded protein: CASSSQGANGELFF.

The sample holds a few counts of this clone. The chain uses TRBV7-2 and TRBJ2-3; maybe TRBD2 (6 bases). CDR1 is SGHTA and CDR2 is FQGNSA in the germline V gene. V lost 6 bases and J lost 10, with 14 bases in between. This CDR3 region has 12 residues. CDR3 sequence (DNA): TGTGCCAGCAGTCCAGCGGGCAGTGCGCAGTATTTT. This encodes CASSPAGSAQYF.

This clone has just a few counts. V and J are TRBV11-3 and TRBJ2-1; TRBD2 agrees at 11 bases. Per germline, CDR1 SGHNT and CDR2 YENEEA. The CDR3 totals 16 residues. Trimming at V came to 1 base and at J to 7 bases, leaving 6 bases not matched to a gene. The CDR3 spells CASSLASGRIQNEQFF. DNA of the CDR3: TGTGCCAGCAGCTTAGCTAGCGGGAGGATCCAAAATGAGCAGTTCTTC.

The chain combines TRBV28 with TRBJ1-2, with D possibly matching TRBD1 (5 bases). This CDR3 comprises 13 residues. Germline CDR1 is MDHEN and CDR2 is SYDVKM. The germline V and J ends were trimmed by 9 bases and 4 bases, with 15 bases remaining between them. The CDR3 nucleotides read TGTGCCAGTTCTCCCCCGGGGCTCTATGGCTACACCTTC. This gives the protein CASSPPGLYGYTF.

A remark on this clone: The sample carries other DNA sequences with the same CDR3. The rearrangement joins TRBV6-1 to TRBJ2-3, with 8 nucleotides matching TRBD2. In germline, CDR1 is MNHNS, CDR2 SASEGT. Trimming at V came to 8 bases and at J to 0 bases, leaving 1 base not matched to a gene. This CDR3 comprises 13 residues. The CDR3 loop is CASGLASTDTQYF. The CDR3 DNA sequence: TGTGCCAGCGGACTAGCTAGCACAGATACGCAGTATTTT.

This clone was counted once. V and J are TRBV7-9 and TRBJ2-2; D is unresolved. CDR1 is SEHNR, CDR2 FQNEAQ, per germline (reference sequence). This CDR3 has 13 residues. The V and J ends lost 2 bases and 7 bases respectively, with 8 bases between them. The CDR3: CASSLRTYGELFF. For the CDR3, the DNA is TGTGCCAGCAGCTTACGGACCTACGGGGAGCTGTTTTTT.

This clone was seen many times. This CDR3 reads CASSSSLAGGAYNEQFF. In nucleotides, the CDR3 is TGTGCCAGCAGTTCCTCTCTAGCGGGAGGAGCTTACAATGAGCAGTTCTTC. V gene TRBV27 combines with J gene TRBJ2-1; TRBD2 matches 11 bases. This CDR3 region has 17 residues. CDR1 is MNHEY, CDR2 SMNVEV, per germline (reference sequence). The ends lost 4 bases at V and 4 bases at J; junction bases unmatched: 9.

This clone was counted only a few times. J is TRBJ2-3 and V is TRBV19; D might be TRBD1 (6 bases). Germline CDR1 is LNHDA and CDR2 is SQIVND (reference sequence). CDR3 length: 15 amino acids. Trimming shortened V by 3 bases and J by 4 bases, and 14 bases separated the two germline ends. In DNA form, the CDR3 reads TGTGCCAGTAGTATCCGGGCAGGGGATCCAGATACGCAGTATTTT. Translating gives CASSIRAGDPDTQYF. Using reference TRBV19 and TRBJ2-3 for the parts outside the CDR3, the full variable domain is DGGITQSPKYLFRKEGQNVTLSCEQNLNHDAMYWYRQDPGQGLRLIYYSQIVNDFQKGDIAEGYSVSREKKESFPLTVTSAQKNPTAFYLCASSIRAGDPDTQYFGPGTRLTVL.

The genes are TRBV5-4 and TRBJ1-2, with D maybe TRBD1 (6 bases). Germline CDR1 SGHNT, CDR2 YYREEE (reference sequence). Deletions cut 4 bases from V and 6 bases from J, with 16 bases between. The length of the CDR3 is 14 residues. The CDR3 nucleotides read TGTGCCAGCAGCCTAGACAGGTCAGGGAATGGCTACACCTTC. This codes for CASSLDRSGNGYTF.

Worth noting for this clone: One end of the junction is discordant with germline, which a read error may explain. The chain has TRBV7-7 and TRBJ2-5; possibly TRBD2 for D (7 bases). Germline V gene data show CDR1 as SSHAT and CDR2 as FNYEAQ (reference sequence). The CDR3 extends over 14 amino acids. The CDR3 region has the DNA TGTGCTAGCAGCTTAGGGAGGGGGCAAGAGACCCAGTACTTC. It yields the protein CASSLGRGQETQYF.

The CDR3 DNA reads TGTGCCACCAGATGGGGGACAGGGGAAGACGAGCAGTACTTC. Protein product: CATRWGTGEDEQYF. V usage is TRBV15 and J usage is TRBJ2-7; 10 positions agree with TRBD1. V dropped 6 bases and J dropped 5; count of bases not matched to a gene: 7. This CDR3 region has 14 residues. The V gene's germline CDR1 is LNHNV and CDR2 YYDKDF (reference sequence).

This clone was seen a few times. The chain has TRBV4-1 and TRBJ1-1; 9 bases align to TRBD1. The trim removed 2 bases at V and 10 bases at J, leaving 8 bases unmatched. This CDR3 region has 14 residues. The V gene's germline CDR1 is MGHRA and CDR2 YSYEKL. The CDR3 here is CASSQTGTGMRAFF. The CDR3 nucleotides are TGCGCCAGCAGCCAAACCGGGACAGGGATGAGAGCTTTCTTT.

The sample holds a few counts of this clone. This sequence joins TRBV5-5 and TRBJ2-5, with TRBD1 matching 10 bases. The CDR3 extends over 14 amino acids. Germline V lookup: CDR1 SGHKS, CDR2 YYEKEE (reference sequence). The V gene end was trimmed by 5 bases and the J gene end by 4 bases; junction bases not matched to a gene: 5. CDR3 in DNA: TGTGCCAGCAGGGCGGGACAGGGGCGAGAGACCCAGTACTTC. This translates into CASRAGQGRETQYF.

This clone was observed many times. This sequence joins TRBV5-1 and TRBJ2-1; 11 bases line up with TRBD2. Looked up from germline, CDR1 is SGHRS and CDR2 is YFSETQ. The CDR3 extends over 15 amino acids. V was clipped by 7 bases and J by 7 bases; unmatched bases: 10. CDR3 sequence: CASRIAGGPGNEQFF. The DNA for the CDR3 is TGCGCCAGCCGGATAGCGGGAGGGCCGGGGAATGAGCAGTTCTTC.

As to this clone: The same CDR3 can be traced to other DNA sequences in this sample. This chain links TRBV6-5 with TRBJ2-3; D is perhaps TRBD1 (6 bases). The V end was cut by 0 bases, the J end by 2 bases, with 12 bases between. The CDR3 is made up of 16 amino acids. Germline loops: CDR1 MNHEY, CDR2 SVGAGI. Written as DNA, the CDR3 is TGTGCCAGCAGTTACTCGATGACAGGACACACAGATACGCAGTATTTT. It encodes CASSYSMTGHTDTQYF.

V is TRBV7-2 and J is TRBJ2-1; 11 nucleotides line up with TRBD2. The CDR3 has 17 residues. Trimming removed 1 base from V and 7 bases from J; junction bases left unmatched: 9. Germline CDR1 is SGHTA and CDR2 is FQGNSA. In DNA, the CDR3 is TGTGCCAGCAGCTTAGTTCCCCTAGCGGGAGGTACGAATGAGCAGTTCTTC. Translated, it gives CASSLVPLAGGTNEQFF.

This clone was seen only a few times. V is TRBV28 and J is TRBJ1-5, with D possibly TRBD1 on 5 matching bases. The V and J ends lost 6 bases and 6 bases respectively, with 12 bases between them. Germline V gene lookup returns CDR1 MDHEN and CDR2 SYDVKM. The CDR3 loop spans 13 amino acids. The DNA of the CDR3 is TGTGCCAGCAGGGACACCCCCCGTCAGCCCCAGCATTTT. It translates to CASRDTPRQPQHF.

The chain uses TRBV5-1 and TRBJ2-3; D is possibly TRBD2 (6 bases). CDR1 is SGHRS and CDR2 is YFSETQ in the germline V gene. V was pared by 0 bases and J by 1 base, with 15 bases between. The length of the CDR3 is 17 residues. The CDR3 DNA is TGCGCCAGCAGCTTGGAGGTGGTGGGCGGGGGCACAGATACGCAGTATTTT. Protein sequence: CASSLEVVGGGTDTQYF.

By share of the sample, this clone is medium-sized. The chain recombines TRBV4-2 with TRBJ2-3; D call uncertain. Germline V gene sequence: CDR1 LGHNA, CDR2 YNFKEQ. With 1 base removed from V and 2 bases from J, the gap between germline ends came to 16 bases. This CDR3 comprises 17 residues. The CDR3 is CASSQVALGLHTDTQYF. The CDR3 coding sequence is TGTGCCAGCAGCCAAGTCGCGCTTGGCCTGCACACAGATACGCAGTATTTT.

This chain links TRBV29-1 with TRBJ2-4; D is uncertain. V gave up 4 bases and J gave up 4 bases, with 23 bases separating them. CDR3 length: 17 residues. Germline values: CDR1 SQVTM, CDR2 ANQGSEA. The CDR3: CSVGYLPEPGPKNIQYF. The CDR3 DNA follows: TGCAGCGTTGGATACTTACCCGAACCGGGTCCTAAAAACATTCAGTACTTC. Filled out from reference TRBV29-1 and TRBJ2-4, the complete variable domain reads SAVISQKPSRDICQRGTSLTIQCQVDSQVTMMFWYRQQPGQSLTLIATANQGSEATYESGFVIDKFPISRPNLTFSTLTVSNMSPEDSSIYLCSVGYLPEPGPKNIQYFGAGTRLSVL.